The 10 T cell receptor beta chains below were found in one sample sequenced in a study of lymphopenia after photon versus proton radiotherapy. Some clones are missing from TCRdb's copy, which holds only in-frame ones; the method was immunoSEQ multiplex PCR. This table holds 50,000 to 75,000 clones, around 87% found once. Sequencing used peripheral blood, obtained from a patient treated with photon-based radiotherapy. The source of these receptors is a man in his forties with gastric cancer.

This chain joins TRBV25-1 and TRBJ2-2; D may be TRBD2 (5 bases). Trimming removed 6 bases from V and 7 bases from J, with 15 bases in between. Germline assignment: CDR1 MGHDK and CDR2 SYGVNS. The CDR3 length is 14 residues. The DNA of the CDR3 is TGTGCCAGCAGACCCCACTCGGGATTCGGGGAGCTGTTTTTT. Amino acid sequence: CASRPHSGFGELFF. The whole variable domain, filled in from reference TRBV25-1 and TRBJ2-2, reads EADIYQTPRYLVIGTGKKITLECSQTMGHDKMYWYQQDPGMELHLIHYSYGVNSTEKGDLSSESTVSRIRTEHFPLTLESARPSHTSQYLCASRPHSGFGELFFGEGSRLTVL.

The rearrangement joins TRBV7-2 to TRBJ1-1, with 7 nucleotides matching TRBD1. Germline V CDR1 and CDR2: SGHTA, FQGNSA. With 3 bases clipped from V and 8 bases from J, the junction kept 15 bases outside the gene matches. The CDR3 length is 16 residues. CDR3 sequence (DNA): TGTGCCAGCAGCTTTTTTTCCACCCGACAGGGAGACGAAGCTTTCTTT. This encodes CASSFFSTRQGDEAFF.

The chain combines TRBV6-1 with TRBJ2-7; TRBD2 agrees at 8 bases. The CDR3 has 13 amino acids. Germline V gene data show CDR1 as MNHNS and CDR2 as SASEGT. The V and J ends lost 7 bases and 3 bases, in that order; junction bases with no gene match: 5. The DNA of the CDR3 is TGTGCCAGCAATAGCGGGGAGTACTACGAGCAGTACTTC. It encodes CASNSGEYYEQYF.

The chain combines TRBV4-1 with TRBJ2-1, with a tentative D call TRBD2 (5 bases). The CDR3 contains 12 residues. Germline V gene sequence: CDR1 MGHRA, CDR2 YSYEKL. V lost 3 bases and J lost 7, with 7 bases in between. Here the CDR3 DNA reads TGCGCCAGCAGCCATGAGGGAAATGAGCAGTTCTTC. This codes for CASSHEGNEQFF.

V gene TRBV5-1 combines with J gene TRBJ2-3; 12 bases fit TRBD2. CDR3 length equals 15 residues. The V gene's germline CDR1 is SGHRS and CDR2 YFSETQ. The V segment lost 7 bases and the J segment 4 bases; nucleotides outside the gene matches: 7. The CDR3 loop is CASSSSGGAPDTQYF. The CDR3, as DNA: TGCGCCAGCTCCTCTAGCGGGGGGGCCCCAGATACGCAGTATTTT.

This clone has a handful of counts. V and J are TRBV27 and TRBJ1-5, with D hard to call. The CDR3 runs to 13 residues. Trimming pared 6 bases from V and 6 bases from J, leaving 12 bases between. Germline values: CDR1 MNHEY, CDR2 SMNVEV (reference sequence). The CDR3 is CASRRGVGQPQHF. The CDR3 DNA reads TGTGCCAGCAGACGCGGCGTAGGTCAGCCCCAGCATTTT.

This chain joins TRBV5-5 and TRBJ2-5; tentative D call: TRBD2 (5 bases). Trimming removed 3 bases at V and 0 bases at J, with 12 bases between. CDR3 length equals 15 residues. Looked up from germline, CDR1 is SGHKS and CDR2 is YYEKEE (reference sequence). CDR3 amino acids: CASSSPQDYQETQYF. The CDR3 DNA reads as TGTGCCAGCAGCTCACCCCAGGACTACCAAGAGACCCAGTACTTC.

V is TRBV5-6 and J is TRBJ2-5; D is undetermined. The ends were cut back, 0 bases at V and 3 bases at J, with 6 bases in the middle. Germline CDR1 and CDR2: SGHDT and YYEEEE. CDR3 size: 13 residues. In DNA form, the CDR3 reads TGTGCCAGCAGCTTGGTTGCAGAAGAGACCCAGTACTTC. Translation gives CASSLVAEETQYF.

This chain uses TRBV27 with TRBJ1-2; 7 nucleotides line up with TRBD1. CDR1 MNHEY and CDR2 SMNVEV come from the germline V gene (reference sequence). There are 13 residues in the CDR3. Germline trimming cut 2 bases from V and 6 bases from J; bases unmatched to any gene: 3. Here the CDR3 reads CASSLRRGDGYTF. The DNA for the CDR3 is TGTGCCAGCAGTTTACGCAGGGGGGATGGCTACACCTTC.

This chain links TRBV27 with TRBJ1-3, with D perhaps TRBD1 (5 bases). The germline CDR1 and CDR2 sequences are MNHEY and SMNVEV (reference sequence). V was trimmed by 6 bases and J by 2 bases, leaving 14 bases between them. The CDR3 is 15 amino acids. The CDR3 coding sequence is TGTGCCAGCAGCCGCGGCTGGGGGGCTGGAAACACCATATATTTT. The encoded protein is CASSRGWGAGNTIYF.